This T cell receptor beta chain emerged from a study of blood T cell repertoires in COVID-19. Study-wide background: PBMCs, B-cell-depleted T cells, or T cells were the source of the cDNA or gDNA that made up the material.

Only in-frame clones appear in the TCRdb table, and some are missing; sequencing was by immunoSEQ multiplex PCR. The sample consists of hundreds of thousands of clones, around 91% of them appearing once. V trimming: 3 bases; J trimming: 0 bases; junction bases outside the gene matches: 4. The CDR3 has 16 amino acids. The germline V gene has CDR1 LNHDA and CDR2 SQIVND (reference sequence). Enrolled during active infection, Seattle patients were then followed longitudinally. This receptor was obtained from a woman in her thirties or forties with COVID-19, enrolled during active disease. The sample taken for sequencing was peripheral blood. The chain employs TRBV19 and TRBJ1-4; 7 nucleotides line up with TRBD1. The CDR3 is CASSMGTAATNEKLFF. The CDR3 DNA reads as TGTGCCAGTAGTATGGGGACAGCTGCAACTAATGAAAAACTGTTTTTT.